The present entry profiles one TCR beta chain with its context. Its specificity is not known. These data come from a study of T cells expressing NK-cell markers. Findings of the study overall: These clonotypes, the leaders elsewhere, also led the CD3+CD56-NKG2C+ fraction in four donors.

The CDR3 is 15 residues long. Germline V gives CDR1 SGDLS, CDR2 YYNGEE. One entry per CDR3 protein, without DNA, is what TCRdb gives after re-calling the 5' RACE reads. The sample table includes over 150,000 distinct CDR3 sequences. The sample consisted of blood T cells: a sorted CD56 or NKG2C T cell subset, CD4+ or CD8+ T cells, or bulk PBMC T cells (not recorded which). The chain combines TRBV9 with TRBJ2-1; no DNA is available, so the TRBD2 call from TCRdb remains unchecked. This receptor was identified in a woman in her forties or fifties in good health. The CDR3 spells CASSVSSGSRNEQFF.